This T cell receptor beta chain was sequenced for a study of blood T cell repertoires in COVID-19. Whole-study context: COVID-19 samples, acute and convalescent, were from the United States, Italy and Spain. Sample material is recorded as cDNA or gDNA derived from T cells, B-cell-depleted T cells, or PBMCs.

Under the authors' procedure: Using reference gene primer amplification, nucleated cell counts were estimated. TCRdb's copy holds only in-frame clones and misses some; the assay was immunoSEQ multiplex PCR. The V and J calls and the clone size are those of that table, but D and trimming were determined from the DNA. The sample lists 25,000 to 30,000 clones, around nine tenths occurring once. Germline V CDR1 and CDR2: MDHEN, SYDVKM. The CDR3 sequence is 15 residues long. V was pared by 5 bases and J by 2 bases, with 13 bases between. The receptor was isolated from a man aged 65-85 years with acute or convalescent COVID-19. This rearrangement joins TRBV28 to TRBJ2-1, with D perhaps TRBD2 (6 bases). Source material: peripheral blood. For the CDR3, the DNA is TGTGCCAGCAGTCGACCCGGGACTCCCTACAATGAGCAGTTCTTC. Amino acids: CASSRPGTPYNEQFF.